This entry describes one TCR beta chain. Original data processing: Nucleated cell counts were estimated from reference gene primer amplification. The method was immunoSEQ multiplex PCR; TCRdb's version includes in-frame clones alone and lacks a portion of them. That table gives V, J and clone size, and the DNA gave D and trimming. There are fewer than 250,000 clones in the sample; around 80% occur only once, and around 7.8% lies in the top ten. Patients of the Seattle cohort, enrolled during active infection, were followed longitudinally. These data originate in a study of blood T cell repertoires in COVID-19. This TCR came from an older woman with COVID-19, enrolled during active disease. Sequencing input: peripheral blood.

The CDR3 protein is CASSLVAGGPYEQFF. CDR3 nucleotides: TGCGCCAGCAGCTTGGTGGCGGGAGGGCCCTATGAGCAGTTCTTC. The chain links TRBV5-1 to TRBJ2-1; TRBD2 agrees at 9 bases. Germline loops: CDR1 SGHRS, CDR2 YFSETQ. V gave up 0 bases and J gave up 8 bases; unmatched junction bases: 6. This CDR3 comprises 15 residues.